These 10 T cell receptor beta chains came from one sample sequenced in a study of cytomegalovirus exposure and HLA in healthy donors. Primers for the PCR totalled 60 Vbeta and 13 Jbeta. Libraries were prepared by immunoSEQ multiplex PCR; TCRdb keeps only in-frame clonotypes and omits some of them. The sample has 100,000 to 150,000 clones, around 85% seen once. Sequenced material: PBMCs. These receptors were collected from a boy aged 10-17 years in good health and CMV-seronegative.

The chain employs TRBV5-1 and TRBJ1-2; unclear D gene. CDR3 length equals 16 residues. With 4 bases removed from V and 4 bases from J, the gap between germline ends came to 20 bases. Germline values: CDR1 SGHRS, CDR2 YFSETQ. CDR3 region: CASSLYLNPGGYGYTF. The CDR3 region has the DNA TGCGCCAGCAGCCTCTACCTGAACCCGGGAGGCTATGGCTACACCTTC.

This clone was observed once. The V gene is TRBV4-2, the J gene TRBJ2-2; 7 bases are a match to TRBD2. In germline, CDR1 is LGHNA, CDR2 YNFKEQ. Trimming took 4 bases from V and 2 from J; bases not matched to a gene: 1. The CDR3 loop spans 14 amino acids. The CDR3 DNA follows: TGTGCCAGCAGCCGGGACTATAACACCGGGGAGCTGTTTTTT. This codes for CASSRDYNTGELFF.

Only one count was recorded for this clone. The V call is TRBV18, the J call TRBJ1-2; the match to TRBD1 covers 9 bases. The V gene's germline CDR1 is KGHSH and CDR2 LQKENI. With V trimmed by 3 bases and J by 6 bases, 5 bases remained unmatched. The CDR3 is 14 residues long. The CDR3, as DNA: TGTGCCAGCTCACCTAGGACAGGGGACGATGGCTACACCTTC. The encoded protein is CASSPRTGDDGYTF.

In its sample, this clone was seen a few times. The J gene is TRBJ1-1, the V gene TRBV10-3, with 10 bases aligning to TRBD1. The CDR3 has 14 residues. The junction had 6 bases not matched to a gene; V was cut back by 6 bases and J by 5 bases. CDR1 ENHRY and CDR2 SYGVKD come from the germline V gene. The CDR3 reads CAIRAGTGDTEAFF. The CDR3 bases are TGTGCCATCAGAGCCGGGACAGGGGATACTGAAGCTTTCTTT.

The DNA of the CDR3 is TGTGCCAGCAGGGACAGGGGAGGGGACGAGCAGTACTTC. This sequence encodes CASRDRGGDEQYF. J is TRBJ2-7 and V is TRBV5-4, with TRBD1 matching 9 bases. Germline V CDR1 and CDR2: SGHNT, YYREEE (reference sequence). J was trimmed by 5 bases and V by 5 bases; bases with no gene match: 5. The CDR3 loop spans 13 amino acids.

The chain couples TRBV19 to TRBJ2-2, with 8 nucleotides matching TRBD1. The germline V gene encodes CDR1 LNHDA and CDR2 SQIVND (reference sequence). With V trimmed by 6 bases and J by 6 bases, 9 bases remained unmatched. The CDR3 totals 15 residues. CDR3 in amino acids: CASSETGEVPGELFF. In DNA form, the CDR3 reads TGTGCCAGTAGCGAGACAGGGGAGGTACCCGGGGAGCTGTTTTTT.

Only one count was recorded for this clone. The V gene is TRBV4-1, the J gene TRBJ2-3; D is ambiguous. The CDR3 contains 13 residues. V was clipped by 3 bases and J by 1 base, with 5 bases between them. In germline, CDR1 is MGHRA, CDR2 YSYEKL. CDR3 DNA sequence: TGCGCCAGCAGCCAGGCGGGCACAGATACGCAGTATTTT. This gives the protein CASSQAGTDTQYF.

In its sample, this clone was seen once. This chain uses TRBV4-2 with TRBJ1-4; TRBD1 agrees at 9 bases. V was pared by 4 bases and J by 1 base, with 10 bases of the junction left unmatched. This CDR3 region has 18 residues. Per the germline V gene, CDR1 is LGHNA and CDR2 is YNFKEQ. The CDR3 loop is CASSPKGQGFVTNEKLFF. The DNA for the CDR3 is TGTGCCAGCAGCCCAAAGGGACAGGGCTTTGTAACTAATGAAAAACTGTTTTTT.

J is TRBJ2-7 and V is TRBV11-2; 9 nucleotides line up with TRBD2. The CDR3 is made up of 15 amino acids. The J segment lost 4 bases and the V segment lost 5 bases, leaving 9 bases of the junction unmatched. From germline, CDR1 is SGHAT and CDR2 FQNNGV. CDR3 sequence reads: CASSVHSGGDYEQYF. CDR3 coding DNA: TGTGCCAGCAGCGTACATAGCGGGGGTGATTACGAGCAGTACTTC.

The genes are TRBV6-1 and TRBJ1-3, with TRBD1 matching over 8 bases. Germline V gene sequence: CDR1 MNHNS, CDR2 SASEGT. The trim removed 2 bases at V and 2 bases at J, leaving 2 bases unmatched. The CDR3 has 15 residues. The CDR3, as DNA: TGTGCCAGCAGTGAATCAGGGGGCACTGGAAACACCATATATTTT. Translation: CASSESGGTGNTIYF.